The 5 T cell receptor beta chains reported below all come from one sample, sequenced in a study of CD8 T cells in ankylosing spondylitis. Regarding the study as a whole: Ankylosing spondylitis blood appeared to carry a characteristic TCR beta motif of roughly eight highly homologous variants.

These receptors lack a known antigen. In TCRdb, the 5' RACE reads were re-called with MiXCR into one record per CDR3 protein. The sample records under 950,000 distinct CDR3 sequences, 15% to 20% being singletons. Input material: blood, either unsorted or a sorted T cell fraction (not recorded which). These TCRs come from a male donor with ankylosing spondylitis.

This clonotype was observed a handful of times. The chain couples TRBV5-5 to TRBJ2-2, with unresolved D. The CDR3 loop spans 16 amino acids. The germline CDR1 and CDR2 sequences are SGHKS and YYEKEE (reference sequence). The ends were cut back, 1 base at V and 2 bases at J, with 12 bases in the middle. The CDR3 DNA sequence: TGTGCCAGCAGCTTGTCGTCAGCGAGCAACACCGGGGAGCTGTTTTTT. Translated, it gives CASSLSSASNTGELFF.

This clonotype was seen more than once but under ten times. One end of the junction fails to match germline, which may point to a read error. This chain links TRBV7-7 with TRBJ2-2, with TRBD1 matching over 9 bases. This CDR3 spans 16 amino acids. The germline V gene encodes CDR1 SSHAT and CDR2 FNYEAQ (reference sequence). In DNA, the CDR3 is TGTGCTAGCAGCAGCACAACAGGGGGCCGGACCGGGGAGCTGTTTTTT. Its translation: CASSSTTGGRTGELFF.

The chain joins TRBV5-6 to TRBJ2-7, with D perhaps matching TRBD1 or TRBD2 (5 bases each). The CDR3 sequence is 15 residues long. Trimming left V 4 bases short and J 2 bases short, with 16 bases between. Germline-derived CDR1 and CDR2 are SGHDT and YYEEEE. The CDR3 sequence: CASSRDRDPPYEQYF. CDR3 nucleotide sequence: TGTGCCAGCAGCAGAGACCGGGACCCACCCTACGAGCAGTACTTC.

This chain joins TRBV6-2 or TRBV6-3 and TRBJ2-2, with D uncertain. The V gene's germline CDR1 is MNHEY and CDR2 SVGEGT. The CDR3 sequence is 15 residues long. The V and J ends lost 8 bases and 5 bases respectively, with 18 bases between them. The CDR3: CASPRDNGETGELFF. The DNA for the CDR3 is TGTGCCAGCCCTAGGGATAACGGAGAGACCGGGGAGCTGTTTTTT.

This clonotype was picked up a small number of times. V usage is TRBV6-1 and J usage is TRBJ2-1; TRBD2 matches 7 bases. V lost 6 bases and J lost 0; bases outside the gene matches: 11. Germline V gene data show CDR1 as MNHNS and CDR2 as SASEGT. This CDR3 is built from 17 residues. The CDR3 spells CASRRKEGGSSYNEQFF. CDR3 nucleotide sequence: TGTGCCAGCAGGCGTAAGGAGGGCGGGAGCTCCTACAATGAGCAGTTCTTC.